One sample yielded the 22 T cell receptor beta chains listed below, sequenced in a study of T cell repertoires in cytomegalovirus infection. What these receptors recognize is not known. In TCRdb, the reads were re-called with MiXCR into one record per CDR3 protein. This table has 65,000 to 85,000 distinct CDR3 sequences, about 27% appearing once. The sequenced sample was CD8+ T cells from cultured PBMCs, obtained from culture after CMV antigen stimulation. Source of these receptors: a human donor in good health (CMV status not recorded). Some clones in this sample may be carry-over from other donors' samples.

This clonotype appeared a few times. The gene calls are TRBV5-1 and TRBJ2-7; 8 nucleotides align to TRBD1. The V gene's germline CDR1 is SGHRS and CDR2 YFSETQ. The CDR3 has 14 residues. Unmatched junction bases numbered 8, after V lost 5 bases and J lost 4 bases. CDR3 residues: CASRSGQGRYEQYF. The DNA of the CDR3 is TGCGCCAGCAGATCTGGACAGGGTCGGTACGAGCAGTACTTC.

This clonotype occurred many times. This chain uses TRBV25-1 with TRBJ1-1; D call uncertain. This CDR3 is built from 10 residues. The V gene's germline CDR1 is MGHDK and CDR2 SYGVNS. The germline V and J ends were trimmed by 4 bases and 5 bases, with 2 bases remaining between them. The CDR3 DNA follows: TGTGCCAGCAGTGGAACTGAAGCTTTCTTT. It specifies CASSGTEAFF.

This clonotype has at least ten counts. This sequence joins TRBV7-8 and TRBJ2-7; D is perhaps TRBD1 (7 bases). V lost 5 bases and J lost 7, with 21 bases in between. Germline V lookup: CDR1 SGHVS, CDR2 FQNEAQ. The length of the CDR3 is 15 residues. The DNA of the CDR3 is TGTGCCAGCAGCGGTGGTGCAGGGGGGCTTAAGGAGCAGTACTTC. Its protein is CASSGGAGGLKEQYF.

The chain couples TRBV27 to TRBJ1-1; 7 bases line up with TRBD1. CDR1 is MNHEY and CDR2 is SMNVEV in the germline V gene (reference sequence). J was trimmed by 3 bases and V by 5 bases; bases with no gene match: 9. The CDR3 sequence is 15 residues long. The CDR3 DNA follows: TGTGCCAGCAGTCCCCGACAGGGTTCTTACACTGAAGCTTTCTTT. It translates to CASSPRQGSYTEAFF.

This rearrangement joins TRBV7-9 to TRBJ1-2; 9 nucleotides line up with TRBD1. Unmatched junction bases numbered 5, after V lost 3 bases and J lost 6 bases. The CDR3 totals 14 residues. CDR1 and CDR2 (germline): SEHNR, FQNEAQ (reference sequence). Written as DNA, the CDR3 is TGTGCCAGCAGCTTCCCCGGGACAGGGCATGGCTACACCTTC. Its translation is CASSFPGTGHGYTF. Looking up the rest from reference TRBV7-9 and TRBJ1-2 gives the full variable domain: DTGVSQNPRHKITKRGQNVTFRCDPISEHNRLYWYRQTLGQGPEFLTYFQNEAQLEKSRLLSDRFSAERPKGSFSTLEIQRTEQGDSAMYLCASSFPGTGHGYTFGSGTRLTVV.

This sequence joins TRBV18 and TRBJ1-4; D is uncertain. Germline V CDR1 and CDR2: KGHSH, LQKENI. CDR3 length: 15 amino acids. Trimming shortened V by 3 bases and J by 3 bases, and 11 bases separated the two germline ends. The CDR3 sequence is CASSPPWGANEKLFF. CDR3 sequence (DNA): TGTGCCAGCTCACCCCCGTGGGGTGCTAATGAAAAACTGTTTTTT.

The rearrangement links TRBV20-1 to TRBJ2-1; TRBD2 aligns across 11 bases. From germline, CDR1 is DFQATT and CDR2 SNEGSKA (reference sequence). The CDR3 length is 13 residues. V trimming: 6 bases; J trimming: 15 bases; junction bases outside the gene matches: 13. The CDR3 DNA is TGCAGTGCCCGGGGACTAGCGGAGATTTTAGCGTTCTTC. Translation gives CSARGLAEILAFF.

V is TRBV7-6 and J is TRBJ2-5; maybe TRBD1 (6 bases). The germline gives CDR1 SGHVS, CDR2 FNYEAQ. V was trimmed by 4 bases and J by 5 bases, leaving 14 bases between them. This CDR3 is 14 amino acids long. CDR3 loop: CASSSNREPETQYF. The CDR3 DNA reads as TGTGCCAGCAGCTCGAACAGGGAGCCGGAGACCCAGTACTTC.

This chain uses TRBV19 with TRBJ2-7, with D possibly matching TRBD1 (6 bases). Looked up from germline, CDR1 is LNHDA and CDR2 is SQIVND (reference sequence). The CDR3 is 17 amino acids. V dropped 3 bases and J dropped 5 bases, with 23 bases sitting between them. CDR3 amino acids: CASSMGAGASGVDEQYF. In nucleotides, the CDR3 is TGTGCCAGTAGTATGGGGGCTGGAGCTAGTGGTGTCGACGAGCAGTACTTC. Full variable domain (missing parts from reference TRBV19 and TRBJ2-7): DGGITQSPKYLFRKEGQNVTLSCEQNLNHDAMYWYRQDPGQGLRLIYYSQIVNDFQKGDIAEGYSVSREKKESFPLTVTSAQKNPTAFYLCASSMGAGASGVDEQYFGPGTRLTVT.

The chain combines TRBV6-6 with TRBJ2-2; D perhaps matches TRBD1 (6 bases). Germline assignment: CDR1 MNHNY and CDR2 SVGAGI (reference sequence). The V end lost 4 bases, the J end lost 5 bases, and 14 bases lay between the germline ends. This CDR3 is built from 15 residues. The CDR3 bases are TGTGCCAGCAGTTTACAGGGTTCAACGACCGGGGAGCTGTTTTTT. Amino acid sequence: CASSLQGSTTGELFF.

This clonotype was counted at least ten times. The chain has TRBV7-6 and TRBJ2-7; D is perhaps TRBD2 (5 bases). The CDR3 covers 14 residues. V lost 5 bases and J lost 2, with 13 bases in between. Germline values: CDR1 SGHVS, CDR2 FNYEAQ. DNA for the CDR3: TGTGCCAGCAGCCGAGGGAGAAAGACCTACGAGCAGTACTTC. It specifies CASSRGRKTYEQYF.

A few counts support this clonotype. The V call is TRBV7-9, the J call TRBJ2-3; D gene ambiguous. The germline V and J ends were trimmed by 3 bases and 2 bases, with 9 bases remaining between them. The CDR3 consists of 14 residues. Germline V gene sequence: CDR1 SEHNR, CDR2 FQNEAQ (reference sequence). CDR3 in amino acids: CASSLGGPTDTQYF. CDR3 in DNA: TGTGCCAGCAGCTTGGGTGGTCCCACAGATACGCAGTATTTT. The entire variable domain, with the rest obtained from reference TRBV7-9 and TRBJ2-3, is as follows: DTGVSQNPRHKITKRGQNVTFRCDPISEHNRLYWYRQTLGQGPEFLTYFQNEAQLEKSRLLSDRFSAERPKGSFSTLEIQRTEQGDSAMYLCASSLGGPTDTQYFGPGTRLTVL.

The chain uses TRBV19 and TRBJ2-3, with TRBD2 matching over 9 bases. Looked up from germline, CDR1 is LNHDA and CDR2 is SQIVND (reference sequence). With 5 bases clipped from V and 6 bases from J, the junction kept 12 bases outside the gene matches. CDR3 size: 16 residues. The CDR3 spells CASSLGSGGGADTQYF. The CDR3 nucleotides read TGTGCCAGTAGTTTAGGGTCCGGCGGGGGGGCCGATACGCAGTATTTT.

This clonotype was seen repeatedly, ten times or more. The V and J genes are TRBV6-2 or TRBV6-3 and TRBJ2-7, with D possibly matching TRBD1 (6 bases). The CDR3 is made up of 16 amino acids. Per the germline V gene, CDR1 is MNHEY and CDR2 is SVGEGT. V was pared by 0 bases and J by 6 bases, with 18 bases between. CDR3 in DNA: TGTGCCAGCAGTTACTCGGGGGCGAGTCAGAGGTCCGAGCAGTACTTC. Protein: CASSYSGASQRSEQYF.

The chain's CDR3 is CASSFPTATNTEAFF. The CDR3 DNA follows: TGTGCCAGCAGTTTCCCGACAGCCACGAACACTGAAGCTTTCTTT. This chain uses TRBV28 with TRBJ1-1, with D possibly TRBD1 on 5 matching bases. The germline V gene encodes CDR1 MDHEN and CDR2 SYDVKM. V lost 3 bases and J 1 base, leaving 12 bases between the germline ends. The length of the CDR3 is 15 residues.

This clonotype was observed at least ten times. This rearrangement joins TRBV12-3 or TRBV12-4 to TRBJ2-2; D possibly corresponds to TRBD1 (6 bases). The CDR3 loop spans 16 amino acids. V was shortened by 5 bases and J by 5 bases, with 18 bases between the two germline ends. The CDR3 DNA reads TGTGCCAGCAGTCCATGGACTGGCCAGGGGACCGGGGAGCTGTTTTTT. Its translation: CASSPWTGQGTGELFF.

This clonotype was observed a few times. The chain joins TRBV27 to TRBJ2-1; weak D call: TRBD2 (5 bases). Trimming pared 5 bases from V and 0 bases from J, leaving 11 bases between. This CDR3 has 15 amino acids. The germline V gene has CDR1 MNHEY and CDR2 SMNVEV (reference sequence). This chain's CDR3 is CASSLLVHSYNEQFF. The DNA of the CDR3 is TGTGCCAGCAGTCTACTAGTTCACTCCTACAATGAGCAGTTCTTC.

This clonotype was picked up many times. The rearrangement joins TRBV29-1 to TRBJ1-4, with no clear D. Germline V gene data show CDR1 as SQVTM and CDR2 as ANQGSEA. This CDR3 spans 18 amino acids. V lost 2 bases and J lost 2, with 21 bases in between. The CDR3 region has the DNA TGCAGCGTTGAACTAGGGCCGCGCGCGACTGGGACTAATGAAAAACTGTTTTTT. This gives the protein CSVELGPRATGTNEKLFF.

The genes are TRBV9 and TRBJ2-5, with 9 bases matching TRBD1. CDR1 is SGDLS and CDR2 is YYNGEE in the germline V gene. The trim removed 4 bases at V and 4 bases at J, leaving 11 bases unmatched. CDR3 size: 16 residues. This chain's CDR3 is CASSSQQGAGRETQYF. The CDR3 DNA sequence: TGTGCCAGCAGCTCGCAACAGGGGGCGGGAAGAGAGACCCAGTACTTC.

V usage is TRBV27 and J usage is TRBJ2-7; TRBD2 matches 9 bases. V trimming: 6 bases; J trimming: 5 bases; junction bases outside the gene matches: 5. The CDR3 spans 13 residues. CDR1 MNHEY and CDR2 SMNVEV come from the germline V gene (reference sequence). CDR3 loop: CASRRRGGDEQYF. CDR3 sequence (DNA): TGTGCCAGCAGGCGGCGGGGGGGCGACGAGCAGTACTTC.

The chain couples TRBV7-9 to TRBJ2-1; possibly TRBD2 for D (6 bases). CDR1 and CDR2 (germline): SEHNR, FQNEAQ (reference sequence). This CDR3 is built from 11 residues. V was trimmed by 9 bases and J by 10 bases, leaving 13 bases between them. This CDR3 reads CASGEAGEQFF. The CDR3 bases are TGTGCCAGTGGAGAGGCGGGAGAGCAGTTCTTC. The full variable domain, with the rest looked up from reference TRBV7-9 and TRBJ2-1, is DTGVSQNPRHKITKRGQNVTFRCDPISEHNRLYWYRQTLGQGPEFLTYFQNEAQLEKSRLLSDRFSAERPKGSFSTLEIQRTEQGDSAMYLCASGEAGEQFFGPGTRLTVL.

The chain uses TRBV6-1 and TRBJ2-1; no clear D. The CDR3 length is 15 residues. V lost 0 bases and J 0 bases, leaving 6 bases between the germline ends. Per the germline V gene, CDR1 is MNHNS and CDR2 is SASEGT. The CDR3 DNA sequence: TGTGCCAGCAGTGAAGCCCGCATCTCCTACAATGAGCAGTTCTTC. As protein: CASSEARISYNEQFF.